The sequence of this T cell receptor beta chain was determined in a study of cytomegalovirus exposure and HLA in healthy donors. Study-wide results and caveats: Reports showed the classifier diagnosing cytomegalovirus status with high specificity and sensitivity.

PCR used 60 Vbeta primers and 13 Jbeta primers. The table came from immunoSEQ multiplex PCR; TCRdb's copy has only in-frame clones and leaves some out. The sample includes about 110,000 clones, around 78% seen only once; the top ten take 1.3%. V lost 1 base to trimming and J lost 4 bases, with 11 bases between them. CDR1 is SGHVS, CDR2 FQNEAQ, per germline. The CDR3 has 15 amino acids. A note on this clone: Antigen: not known.

This chain connects TRBV7-8 to TRBJ1-3; maybe TRBD1 (5 bases). Sequenced: PBMCs. The origin of this receptor is a woman younger than 45 in good health and CMV-seronegative. The CDR3 loop is CASSLDSGQGNTIYF. Here the CDR3 DNA reads TGTGCCAGCAGCTTAGATTCAGGGCAGGGAAACACCATATATTTT.